Sequencing of this T cell receptor beta chain was carried out in a study of patients and donors after allogeneic stem cell transplantation (dated by TCRdb to about 2020). The CDR3 measures 16 amino acids from cysteine to phenylalanine. CDR3 DNA only is kept here, 48 bases in frame from base 1. CDR1 MNHEY and CDR2 SVGEGT were looked up in the germline V gene. V was cut back by 6 bases and J by 3 bases, leaving a gap of 20 bases between them. Receptor amplification or capture employed RT-PCR. The sample was run on a NextSeq 550. The public sequencing data were trimmed at Q25 with fastp and processed into clonotypes with MiXCR by TCRdb, which kept only in-frame beta chains. Each CDR3 protein gets just one entry, which takes the most common genes and DNA from the rows behind it. This sample is represented by about a million distinct CDR3 sequences; about 20% of them were singletons. The top ten clonotypes cover 6% of the sample.

As regards this clonotype: Its antigen has not been determined. Base qualities were left out, and no much larger clone turns up one base away.

The chain employs TRBV6-2 or TRBV6-3 and TRBJ2-5; a weak D assignment points to TRBD2 (6 bases agree). This receptor was identified in a human donor who was either an allogeneic HSCT recipient or a stem cell or donor lymphocyte infusion donor (not recorded which). It is not recorded whose cells these are; they may come from a transplant donor. The sample was blood, either unsorted or a sorted T cell fraction (not recorded which). The CDR3: CASSRGAGTGEETQYF. The DNA sequence is as follows: TGTGCCAGCAGCCGGGGAGCCGGGACTGGCGAAGAGACCCAGTACTTC.